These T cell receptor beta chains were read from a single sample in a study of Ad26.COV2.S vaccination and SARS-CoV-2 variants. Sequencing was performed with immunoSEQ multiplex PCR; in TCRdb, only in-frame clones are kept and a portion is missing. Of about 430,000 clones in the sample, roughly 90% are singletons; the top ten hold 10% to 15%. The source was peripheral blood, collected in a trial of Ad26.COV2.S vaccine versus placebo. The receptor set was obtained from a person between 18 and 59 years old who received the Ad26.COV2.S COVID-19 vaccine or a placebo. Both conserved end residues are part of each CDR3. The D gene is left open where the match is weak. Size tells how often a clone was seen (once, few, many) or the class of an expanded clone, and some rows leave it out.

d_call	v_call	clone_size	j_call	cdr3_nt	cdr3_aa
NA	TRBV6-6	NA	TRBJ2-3	TGTGCCAGCAGTTTCAGACCGGGACTTCGCACAGATACGCAGTATTTT	CASSFRPGLRTDTQYF
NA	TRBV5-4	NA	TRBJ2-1	TGTGCCAGCAGCTTGGCCGCGCGGAGCTCCTACAATGAGCAGTTCTTC	CASSLAARSSYNEQFF
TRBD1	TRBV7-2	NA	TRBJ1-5	TGTGCCAGCAGCTTGACAGGGTTCCCCAATCAGCCCCAGCATTTT	CASSLTGFPNQPQHF
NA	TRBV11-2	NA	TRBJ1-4	TGTGCCAGCAGACCAATTAATGAAAAACTGTTTTTT	CASRPINEKLFF
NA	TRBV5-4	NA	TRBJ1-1	TGTGCCAGCAGCTTGGGGATGAACACTGAAGCTTTCTTT	CASSLGMNTEAFF
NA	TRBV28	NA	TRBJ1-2	TGTGCCAGCAGTGCGGCAGAGAACTATGGCTACACCTTC	CASSAAENYGYTF
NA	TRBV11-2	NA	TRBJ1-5	TGTGCCAGCAGCTTAGGAGGGGGGTATGGCAATCAGCCCCAGCATTTT	CASSLGGGYGNQPQHF
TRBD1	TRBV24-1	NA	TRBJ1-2	TGTGCCACCAGTGACTCTCCCGGGACAGAACGTGATGGCTACACCTTC	CATSDSPGTERDGYTF
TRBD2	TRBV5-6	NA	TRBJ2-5	TGTGCCAGCAGCTTGAAGGATGAGGCCGGGAGGGAGACCCAGTACTTC	CASSLKDEAGRETQYF
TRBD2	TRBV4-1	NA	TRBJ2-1	TGCGCCAGCAGCCAAGTATGGTCCTCTTGGTGGCGGGAGCCGGATTACAATGAGCAGTTCTTC	CASSQVWSSWWREPDYNEQFF
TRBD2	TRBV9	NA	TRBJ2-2	TGTGCCAGCAGCGCCTTGGGACTAGCGGCGAACACCGGGGAGCTGTTTTTT	CASSALGLAANTGELFF
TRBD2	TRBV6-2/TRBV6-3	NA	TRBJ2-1	TGTGCCAGCAGTTACTCTAAGGGGCGGGAGCCCAGGGTGGGGCAGTTCTTC	CASSYSKGREPRVGQFF
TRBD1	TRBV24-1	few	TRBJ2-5	TGTGCCACCAGTGGGACAGGGGGTAGCAGGTGCAGGGAGACCCAGTACTTC	CATSGTGGSRCRETQYF
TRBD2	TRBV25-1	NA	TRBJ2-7	TGTGCCAGCAGTTTTAGCGGGCCTCTAGGCGAGCAGTACTTC	CASSFSGPLGEQYF
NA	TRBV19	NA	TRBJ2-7	TGTGCCAGTAGTATCAACGGAAACTACGAGCAGTACTTC	CASSINGNYEQYF
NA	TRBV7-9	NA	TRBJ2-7	TGTGCCAGCAGCTTCCCGGACTCCTCCTACGAGCAGTACTTC	CASSFPDSSYEQYF
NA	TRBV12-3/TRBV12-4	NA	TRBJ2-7	TGTGCCAGCAGTTTAAGGGCCTCCTACGAGCAGTACTTC	CASSLRASYEQYF
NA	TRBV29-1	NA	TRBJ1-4	TGCAGCGTTTTGTTTTCAACTAATGAAAAACTGTTTTTT	CSVLFSTNEKLFF
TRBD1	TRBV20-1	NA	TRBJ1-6	TGCAGTGCTAGTCGGGACAGAATTTATAATTCACCCCTCCACTTT	CSASRDRIYNSPLHF
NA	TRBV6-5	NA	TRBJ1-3	TGTGCCAGCAGCTTCGACCGGACCCCTAACACCATATATTTT	CASSFDRTPNTIYF
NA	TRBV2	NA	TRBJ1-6	TGTGCCAGCAGCTCCACGACTTCACCCCTCCACTTT	CASSSTTSPLHF
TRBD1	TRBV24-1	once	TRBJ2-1	TGTGCCACCAGTGACCTGACAGGGGGCGGTTACAATGAGCAGTTCTTC	CATSDLTGGGYNEQFF
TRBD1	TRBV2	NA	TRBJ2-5	TGTGCCAGCGGGAGCAACTGCCGGGACAGGGGATTTTTGGGTAAGACCCAGTACTTC	CASGSNCRDRGFLGKTQYF
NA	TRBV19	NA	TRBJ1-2	TGTGCCAGTAGTATAGTGGGGGGTCCACAGGGCGGCTACACCTTC	CASSIVGGPQGGYTF
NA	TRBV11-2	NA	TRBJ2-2	TGTGCCAGCAGCTTAGTGGCTAGCTCAGCACCCGGGGAGCTGTTTTTT	CASSLVASSAPGELFF
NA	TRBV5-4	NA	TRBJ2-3	TGTGCCAGCAGTCAGGAGTTGACCACAGATACGCAGTATTTT	CASSQELTTDTQYF
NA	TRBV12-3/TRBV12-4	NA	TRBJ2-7	TGTGCCAGCAGTTTAGCGGGGGCTCTCGAGCAGTACTTC	CASSLAGALEQYF
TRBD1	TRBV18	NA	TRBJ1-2	TGTGCCAGCTCACCACAACTCGGGACAGGAGACTATGGCTACACCTTC	CASSPQLGTGDYGYTF
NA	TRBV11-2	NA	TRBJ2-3	TGTGCCAGCAGCTTTGGGCCTTACACAGATACGCAGTATTTT	CASSFGPYTDTQYF
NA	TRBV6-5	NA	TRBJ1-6	TGTGCCACCCGGACGAGCTCCTATAATTCACCCCTCCACTTT	CATRTSSYNSPLHF
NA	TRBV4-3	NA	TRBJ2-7	TGCGCCAGCAGTCCTACCTTAGCGGATAGCTCCTACGAGCAGTACTTC	CASSPTLADSSYEQYF
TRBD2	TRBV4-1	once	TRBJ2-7	TGCGCCAGCAGCCAAGATTTGCTGCGGGGGGACTACGAGCAGTACTTC	CASSQDLLRGDYEQYF
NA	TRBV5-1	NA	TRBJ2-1	TGCGCCAGCAGCTCATACTTAGATGAGCAGTTCTTC	CASSSYLDEQFF
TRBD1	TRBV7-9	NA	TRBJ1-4	TGTGCCAGCAGCTTAGAAGGGACAGGGGGAAAACTGTTTTTT	CASSLEGTGGKLFF
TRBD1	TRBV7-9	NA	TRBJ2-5	TGTGCCAGCAGCACAACTTCCGGGACAGCTCCCCCAGAGACCCAGTACTTC	CASSTTSGTAPPETQYF
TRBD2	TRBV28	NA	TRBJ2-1	TGTGCCAGCAGTTTAGCGGCTAGCGGTCTTAATGAGCAGTTCTTC	CASSLAASGLNEQFF
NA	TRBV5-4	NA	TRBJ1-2	TGTGCCAGCAGTATCACCTCTAACTATGGCTACACCTTC	CASSITSNYGYTF
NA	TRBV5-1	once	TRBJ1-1	TGCGCCAGCAGCTTTGGCAGGAACACTGAAGCTTTCTTT	CASSFGRNTEAFF
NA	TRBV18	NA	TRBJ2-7	TGTGCCAGCTCACCCGTCGAAGTAGGAATTTACGAGCAGTACTTC	CASSPVEVGIYEQYF
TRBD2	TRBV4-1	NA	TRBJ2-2	TGCGCCAGCAGCCGAGGGACTAGCGGGGCACTCACCGGGGAGCTGTTTTTT	CASSRGTSGALTGELFF
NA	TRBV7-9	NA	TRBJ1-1	TGTGCCAGCAGCTTAGATCTCGACCAAGAAGCTTTCTTT	CASSLDLDQEAFF
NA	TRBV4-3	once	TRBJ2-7	TGCGCCAGCAGCCAAGACCGCGGTGGTTTCTCCTACGAGCAGTACTTC	CASSQDRGGFSYEQYF
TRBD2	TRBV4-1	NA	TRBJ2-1	TGCGCCAGCAGCCCCGGGACTAGCGGCTACAATGAGCAGTTCTTC	CASSPGTSGYNEQFF
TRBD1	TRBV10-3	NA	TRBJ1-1	TGTGCCATCAGGGGGACAGGGGTTAACACTGAAGCTTTCTTT	CAIRGTGVNTEAFF
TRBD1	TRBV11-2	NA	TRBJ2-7	TGTGCCAGCAGCTTGGGACAGCCAAATCCCTACGAGCAGTACTTC	CASSLGQPNPYEQYF
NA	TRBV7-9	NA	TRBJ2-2	TGTGCCAGCAGCTTAGGCGGCCTCTTGGGGGAGCTGTTTTTT	CASSLGGLLGELFF
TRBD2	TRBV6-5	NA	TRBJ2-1	TGTGCCAGCAGCCTCGTTAGCGGGGCGTACAATGAGCAGTTCTTC	CASSLVSGAYNEQFF
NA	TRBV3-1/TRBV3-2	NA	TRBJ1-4	TGTGCCAGCAGCCCACCCCGCGAGAGCGAGGACGGAAAACTGTTTTTT	CASSPPRESEDGKLFF
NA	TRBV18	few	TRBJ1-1	TGTGCCAGCTCACCGGACTTGAACACTGAAGCTTTCTTT	CASSPDLNTEAFF
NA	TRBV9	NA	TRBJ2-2	TGTGCCAGCAGCGTAGCTTGGGTAGCGGTGAACACCGGGGAGCTGTTTTTT	CASSVAWVAVNTGELFF
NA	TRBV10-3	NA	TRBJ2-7	TGTGCCATCAGTGAGTCGGGGCAGAGGGACTACGAGCAGTACTTC	CAISESGQRDYEQYF
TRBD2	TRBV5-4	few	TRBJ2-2	TGTGCCAGCAGCCCATGGACTAGCGGGAGGGCCAGGGGCGGGGAGCTGTTTTTT	CASSPWTSGRARGGELFF
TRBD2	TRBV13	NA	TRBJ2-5	TGTGCCAGCAGCTTAGCTAGCGGCCTAGAGACCCAGTACTTC	CASSLASGLETQYF
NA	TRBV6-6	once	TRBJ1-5	TGTGCCAGCAGTTACAGGGTTTTGCAGCCCCAGCATTTT	CASSYRVLQPQHF
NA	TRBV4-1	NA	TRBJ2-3	TGCGCCAGCAGCCAGGGGGATCGCACAGATACGCAGTATTTT	CASSQGDRTDTQYF
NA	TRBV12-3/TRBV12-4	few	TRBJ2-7	TGTGCCAGCAGTTCCGGGAGCTACGAGCAGTACTTC	CASSSGSYEQYF
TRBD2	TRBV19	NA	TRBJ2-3	TGTGCCAGTAGTATCAGCGGGGGCAGCACAGATACGCAGTATTTT	CASSISGGSTDTQYF